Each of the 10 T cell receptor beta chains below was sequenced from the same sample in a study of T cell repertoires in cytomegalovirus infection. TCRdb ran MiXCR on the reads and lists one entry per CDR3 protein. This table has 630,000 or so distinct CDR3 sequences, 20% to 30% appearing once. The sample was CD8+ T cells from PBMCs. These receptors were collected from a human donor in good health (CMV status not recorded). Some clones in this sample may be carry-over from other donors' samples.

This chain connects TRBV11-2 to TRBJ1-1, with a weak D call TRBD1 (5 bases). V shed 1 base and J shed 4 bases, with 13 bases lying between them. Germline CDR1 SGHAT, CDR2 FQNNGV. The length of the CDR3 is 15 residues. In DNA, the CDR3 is TGTGCCAGCAGCTTAGGTCACAGTGGGGGCACTGAAGCTTTCTTT. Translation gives CASSLGHSGGTEAFF.

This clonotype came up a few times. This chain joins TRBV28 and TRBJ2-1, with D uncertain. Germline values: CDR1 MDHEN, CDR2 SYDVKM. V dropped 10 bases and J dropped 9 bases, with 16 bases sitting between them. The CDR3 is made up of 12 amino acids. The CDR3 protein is CATLDRPGEQFF. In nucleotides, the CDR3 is TGTGCCACCCTTGACCGGCCAGGTGAGCAGTTCTTC. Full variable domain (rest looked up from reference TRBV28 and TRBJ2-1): DVKVTQSSRYLVKRTGEKVFLECVQDMDHENMFWYRQDPGLGLRLIYFSYDVKMKEKGDIPEGYSVSREKKERFSLILESASTNQTSMYLCATLDRPGEQFFGPGTRLTVL.

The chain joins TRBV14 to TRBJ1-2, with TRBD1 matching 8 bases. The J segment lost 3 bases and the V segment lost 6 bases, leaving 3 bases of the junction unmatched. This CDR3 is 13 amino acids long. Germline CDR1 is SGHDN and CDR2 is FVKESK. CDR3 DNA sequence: TGTGCCAGCAGACCGGGACAGGACTATGGCTACACCTTC. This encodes CASRPGQDYGYTF.

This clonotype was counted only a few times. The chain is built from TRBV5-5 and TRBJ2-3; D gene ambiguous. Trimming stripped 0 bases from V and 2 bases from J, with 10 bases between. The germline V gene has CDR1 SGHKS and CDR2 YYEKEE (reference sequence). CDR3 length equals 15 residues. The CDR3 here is CASSLGSYLTDTQYF. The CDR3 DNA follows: TGTGCCAGCAGCTTGGGTAGCTACCTCACAGATACGCAGTATTTT.

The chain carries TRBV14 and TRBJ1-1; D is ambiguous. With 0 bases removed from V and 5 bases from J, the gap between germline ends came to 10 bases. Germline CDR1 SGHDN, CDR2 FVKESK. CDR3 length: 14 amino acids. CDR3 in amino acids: CASSQDRKWTEAFF. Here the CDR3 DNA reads TGTGCCAGCAGCCAAGATCGTAAGTGGACTGAAGCTTTCTTT.

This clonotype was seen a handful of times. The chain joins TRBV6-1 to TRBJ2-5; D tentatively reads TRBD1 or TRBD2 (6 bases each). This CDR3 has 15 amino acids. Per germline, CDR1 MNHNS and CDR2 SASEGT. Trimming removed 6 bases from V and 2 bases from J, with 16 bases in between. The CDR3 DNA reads TGTGCCAGCAGCCACGGAGGGGGGATACAAGAGACCCAGTACTTC. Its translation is CASSHGGGIQETQYF.

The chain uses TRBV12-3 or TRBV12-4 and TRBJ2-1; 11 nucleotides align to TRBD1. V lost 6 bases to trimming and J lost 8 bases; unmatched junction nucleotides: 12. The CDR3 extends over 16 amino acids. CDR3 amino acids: CASRIPGTGGTYEQFF. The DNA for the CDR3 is TGTGCCAGCAGGATACCCGGGACAGGGGGTACATATGAGCAGTTCTTC.

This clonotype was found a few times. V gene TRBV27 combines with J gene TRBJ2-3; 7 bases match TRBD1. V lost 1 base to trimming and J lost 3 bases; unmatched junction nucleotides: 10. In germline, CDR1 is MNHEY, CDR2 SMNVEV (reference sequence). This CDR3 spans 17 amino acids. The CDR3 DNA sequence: TGTGCCAGCAGTTTATTATCAACAGGGGTGATTACAGATACGCAGTATTTT. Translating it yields CASSLLSTGVITDTQYF.

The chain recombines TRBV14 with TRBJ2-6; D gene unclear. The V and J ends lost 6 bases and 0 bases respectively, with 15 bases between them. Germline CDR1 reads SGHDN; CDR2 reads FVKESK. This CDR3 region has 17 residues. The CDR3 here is CASSPTGRSSGANVLTF. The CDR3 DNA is TGTGCCAGCAGTCCTACGGGTAGGAGCTCTGGGGCCAACGTCCTGACTTTC.

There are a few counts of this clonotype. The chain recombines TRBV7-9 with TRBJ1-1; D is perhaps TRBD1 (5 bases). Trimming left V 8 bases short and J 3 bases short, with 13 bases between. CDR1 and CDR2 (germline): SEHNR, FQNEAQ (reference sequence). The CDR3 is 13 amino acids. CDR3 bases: TGTGCCAGCGGAGGGGAGGTGGACACTGAAGCTTTCTTT. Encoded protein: CASGGEVDTEAFF.